This TCR beta chain derives from a study of blood T cell repertoires in COVID-19. The germline V gene encodes CDR1 SGHVS and CDR2 FQNEAQ. The CDR3 consists of 17 residues. V lost 0 bases, J lost 6 bases, and 18 bases lay in between. The data were produced by immunoSEQ multiplex PCR, yet TCRdb's version contains in-frame clones alone and is incomplete. The top ten clones hold 2.1% of a sample with approximately 260,000 clones, 90% of them seen once. This receptor was taken from a woman aged 55-70 years with COVID-19, enrolled during active disease. The gene calls are TRBV7-8 and TRBJ1-5; no firm D call. The specimen was peripheral blood. CDR3 bases: TGTGCCAGCAGCTTAGCCCGTTTTAGGCAGGTCGGTCAGCCCCAGCATTTT. Translated, it gives CASSLARFRQVGQPQHF.